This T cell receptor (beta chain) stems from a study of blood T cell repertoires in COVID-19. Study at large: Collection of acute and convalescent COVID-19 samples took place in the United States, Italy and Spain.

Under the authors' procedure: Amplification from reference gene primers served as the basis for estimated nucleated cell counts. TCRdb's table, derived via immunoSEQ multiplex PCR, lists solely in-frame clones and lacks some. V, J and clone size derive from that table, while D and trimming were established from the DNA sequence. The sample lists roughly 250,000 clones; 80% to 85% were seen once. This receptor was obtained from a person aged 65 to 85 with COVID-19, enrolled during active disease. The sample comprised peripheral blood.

The CDR3 spells CASSESLAGEQETQYF. In nucleotides, the CDR3 is TGTGCCAGCAGTGAATCCCTAGCGGGGGAACAAGAGACCCAGTACTTC. J is TRBJ2-5 and V is TRBV6-1; 10 bases align to TRBD2. This CDR3 contains 16 residues. Germline V gives CDR1 MNHNS, CDR2 SASEGT. Trimming removed 2 bases from V and 2 bases from J; junction bases left unmatched: 5.